The next 5 T cell receptor beta chains were all read from a single sample in a study of T cell repertoires in cytomegalovirus infection. Each CDR3 protein gets one entry after TCRdb re-called the reads with MiXCR. The sample carries 100,000 to 150,000 distinct CDR3 sequences, more than 20% recorded once. No antigens are known for them. Source material: PBMCs, sequenced either directly or after in vitro stimulation (not recorded which). These receptors originate from a human donor in good health (CMV status not recorded). Some clones in this sample may be carry-over from other donors' samples.

The chain joins TRBV6-6 to TRBJ2-5, with D unclear. CDR3 size: 15 residues. Germline V lookup: CDR1 MNHNY, CDR2 SVGAGI (reference sequence). Trimming cost V 0 bases and J 5 bases, with 13 bases left between them. The CDR3 bases are TGTGCCAGCAGTTACTCAATCCTGACGCCGGAGACCCAGTACTTC. Residues: CASSYSILTPETQYF.

This clonotype was seen a few times. The V and J genes are TRBV12-3 or TRBV12-4 and TRBJ2-7; D is unclear. Trimming pared 6 bases from V and 3 bases from J, leaving 9 bases between. The CDR3 extends over 12 amino acids. The CDR3 DNA sequence: TGTGCCAGCAGACAACACCTCTACGAGCAGTACGTC. Its protein is CASRQHLYEQYV.

Remarks on this clonotype: Just one base apart from a much larger clone, this may be a read error. The chain joins TRBV6-6 to TRBJ1-5; D ambiguous. This CDR3 comprises 16 residues. CDR1 and CDR2 (germline): MNHNY, SVGAGI (reference sequence). The CDR3 here is CARSYSVLYSNQPQHF. In DNA, the CDR3 is TGTGCCAGAAGTTACTCCGTTTTGTATAGCAATCAGCCCCAGCATTTT.

In this sample, this clonotype turned up many times. The chain recombines TRBV7-2 with TRBJ1-2; D ambiguous. This CDR3 contains 12 residues. The V gene lost 5 bases and the J gene lost 8 bases, with 12 bases spanning the gap. Germline V gene data show CDR1 as SGHTA and CDR2 as FQGNSA. The CDR3 DNA is TGTGCCAGCAGCCCCGGGCCTAGGGGCTACACCTTC. The encoded protein is CASSPGPRGYTF. The full variable domain, with the rest looked up from reference TRBV7-2 and TRBJ1-2, is GAGVSQSPSNKVTEKGKDVELRCDPISGHTALYWYRQSLGQGLEFLIYFQGNSAPDKSGLPSDRFSAERTGGSVSTLTIQRTQQEDSAVYLCASSPGPRGYTFGSGTRLTVV.

The CDR3 DNA is TGTGCCAGCAGCCCAGGGTTGGCGTACGAGACCCAGTACTTC. This codes for CASSPGLAYETQYF. The V gene is TRBV28, the J gene TRBJ2-5, with D tentatively TRBD1 (5 bases). V was clipped by 6 bases and J by 5 bases, with 16 bases between them. Germline CDR1 reads MDHEN; CDR2 reads SYDVKM. This CDR3 is built from 14 residues.